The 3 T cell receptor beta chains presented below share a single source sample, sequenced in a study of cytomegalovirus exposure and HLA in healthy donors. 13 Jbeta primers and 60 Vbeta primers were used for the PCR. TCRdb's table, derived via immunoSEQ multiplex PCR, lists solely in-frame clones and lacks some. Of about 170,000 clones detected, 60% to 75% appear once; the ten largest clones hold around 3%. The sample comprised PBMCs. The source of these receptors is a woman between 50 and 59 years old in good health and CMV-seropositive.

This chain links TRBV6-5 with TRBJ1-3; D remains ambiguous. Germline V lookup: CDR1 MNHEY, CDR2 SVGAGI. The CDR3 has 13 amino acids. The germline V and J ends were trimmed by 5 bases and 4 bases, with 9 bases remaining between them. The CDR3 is CASSGQKGNTIYF. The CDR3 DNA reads TGTGCCAGCAGTGGCCAAAAAGGAAACACCATATATTTT.

In nucleotides, the CDR3 is TGTGCCAGCAGTTTAGGACAGGGGACGGGAAACTATGGCTACACCTTC. It codes for CASSLGQGTGNYGYTF. The J gene is TRBJ1-2, the V gene TRBV28; 9 bases align to TRBD1. V gave up 2 bases and J gave up 2 bases; unmatched junction bases: 6. The CDR3 totals 16 residues. Germline V gene sequence: CDR1 MDHEN, CDR2 SYDVKM.

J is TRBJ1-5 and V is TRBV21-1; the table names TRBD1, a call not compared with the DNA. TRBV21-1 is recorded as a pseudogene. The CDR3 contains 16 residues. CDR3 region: CASSKPQGYSNQPQHF. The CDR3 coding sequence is TGTGCCAGCAGCAAACCACAGGGCTATAGCAATCAGCCCCAGCATTTT.